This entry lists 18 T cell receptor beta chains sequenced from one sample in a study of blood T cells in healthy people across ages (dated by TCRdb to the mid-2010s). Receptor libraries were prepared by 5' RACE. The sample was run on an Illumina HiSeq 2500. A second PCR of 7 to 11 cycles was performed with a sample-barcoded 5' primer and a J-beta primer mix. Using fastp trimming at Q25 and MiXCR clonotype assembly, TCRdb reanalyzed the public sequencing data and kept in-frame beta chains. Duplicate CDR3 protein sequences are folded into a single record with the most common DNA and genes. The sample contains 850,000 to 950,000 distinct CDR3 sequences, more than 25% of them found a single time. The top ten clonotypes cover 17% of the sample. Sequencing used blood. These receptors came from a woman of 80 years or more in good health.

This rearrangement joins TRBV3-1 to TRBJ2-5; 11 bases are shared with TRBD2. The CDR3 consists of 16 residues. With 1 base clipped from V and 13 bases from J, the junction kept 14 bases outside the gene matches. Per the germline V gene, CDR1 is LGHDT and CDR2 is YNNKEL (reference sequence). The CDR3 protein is CASSQGWGLAANERYF. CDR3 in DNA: TGTGCCAGCAGCCAAGGGTGGGGACTAGCGGCCAATGAGCGGTACTTC.

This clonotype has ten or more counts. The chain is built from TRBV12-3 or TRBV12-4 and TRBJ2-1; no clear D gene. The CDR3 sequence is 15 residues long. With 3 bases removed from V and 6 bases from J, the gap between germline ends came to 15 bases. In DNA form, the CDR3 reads TGTGCCAGCAGTTTCGGGCAGCCGAACTCCAATGAGCAGTTCTTC. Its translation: CASSFGQPNSNEQFF.

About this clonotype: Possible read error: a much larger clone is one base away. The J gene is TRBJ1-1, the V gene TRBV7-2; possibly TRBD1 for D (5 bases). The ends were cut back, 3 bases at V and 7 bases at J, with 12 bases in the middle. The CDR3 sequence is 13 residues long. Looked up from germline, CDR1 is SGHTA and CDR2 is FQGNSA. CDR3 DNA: TGTGCCAGCAGCTTTGGCGGGGCAGGTGAAGCTTTCTTT. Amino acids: CASSFGGAGEAFF.

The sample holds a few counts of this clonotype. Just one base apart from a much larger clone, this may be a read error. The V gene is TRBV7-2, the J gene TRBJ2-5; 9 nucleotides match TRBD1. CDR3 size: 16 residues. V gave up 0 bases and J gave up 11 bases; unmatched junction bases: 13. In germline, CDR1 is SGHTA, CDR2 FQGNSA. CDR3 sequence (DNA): TGTGCCAGCAGCTTAGCGGGTGGGACAGGGACGAATGAGCAGTACTTC. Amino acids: CASSLAGGTGTNEQYF. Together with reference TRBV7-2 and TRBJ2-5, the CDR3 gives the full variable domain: GAGVSQSPSNKVTEKGKDVELRCDPISGHTALYWYRQSLGQGLEFLIYFQGNSAPDKSGLPSDRFSAERTGGSVSTLTIQRTQQEDSAVYLCASSLAGGTGTNEQYFGPGTRLLVL.

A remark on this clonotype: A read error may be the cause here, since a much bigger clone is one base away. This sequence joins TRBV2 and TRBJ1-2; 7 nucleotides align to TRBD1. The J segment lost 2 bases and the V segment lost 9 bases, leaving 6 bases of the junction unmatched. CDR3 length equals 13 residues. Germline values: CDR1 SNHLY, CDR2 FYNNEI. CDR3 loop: CARRVGQNYGYTF. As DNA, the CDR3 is TGTGCCAGGCGAGTGGGACAGAACTATGGCTACACCTTC.

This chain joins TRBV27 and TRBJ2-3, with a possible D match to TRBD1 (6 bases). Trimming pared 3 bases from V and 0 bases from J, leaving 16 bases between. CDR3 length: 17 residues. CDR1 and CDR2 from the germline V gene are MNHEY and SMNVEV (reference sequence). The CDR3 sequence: CASSLGAEGMSTDTQYF. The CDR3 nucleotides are TGTGCCAGCAGTTTGGGGGCCGAGGGGATGAGCACAGATACGCAGTATTTT.

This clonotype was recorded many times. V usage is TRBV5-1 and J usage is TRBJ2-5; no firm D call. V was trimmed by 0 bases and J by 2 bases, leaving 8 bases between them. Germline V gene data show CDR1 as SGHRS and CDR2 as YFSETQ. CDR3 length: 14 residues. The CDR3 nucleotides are TGCGCCAGCAGCTTGGAAGGGCGGCAAGAGACCCAGTACTTC. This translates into CASSLEGRQETQYF.

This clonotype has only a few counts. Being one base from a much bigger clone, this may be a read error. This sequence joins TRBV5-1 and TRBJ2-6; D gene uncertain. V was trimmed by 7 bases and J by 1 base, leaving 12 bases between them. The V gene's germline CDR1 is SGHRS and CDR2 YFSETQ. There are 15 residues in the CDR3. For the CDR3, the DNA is TGCGCCAGCGGCATGGAAGGTTCTGGGGCCAACGTCCTGACTTTC. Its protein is CASGMEGSGANVLTF.

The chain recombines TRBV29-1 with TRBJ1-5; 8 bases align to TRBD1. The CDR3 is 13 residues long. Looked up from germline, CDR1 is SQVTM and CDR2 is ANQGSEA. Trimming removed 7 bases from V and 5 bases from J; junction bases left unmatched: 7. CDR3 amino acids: CSAGEDRDQPQHF. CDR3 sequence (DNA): TGCAGCGCTGGGGAGGACAGGGATCAGCCCCAGCATTTT.

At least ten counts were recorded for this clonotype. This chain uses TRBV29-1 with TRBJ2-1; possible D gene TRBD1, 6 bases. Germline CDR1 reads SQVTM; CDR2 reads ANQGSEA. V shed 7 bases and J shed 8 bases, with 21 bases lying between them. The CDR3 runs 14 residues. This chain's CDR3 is CSARVGAGVDEQFF. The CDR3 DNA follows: TGCAGCGCCCGAGTAGGGGCAGGGGTCGATGAGCAGTTCTTC.

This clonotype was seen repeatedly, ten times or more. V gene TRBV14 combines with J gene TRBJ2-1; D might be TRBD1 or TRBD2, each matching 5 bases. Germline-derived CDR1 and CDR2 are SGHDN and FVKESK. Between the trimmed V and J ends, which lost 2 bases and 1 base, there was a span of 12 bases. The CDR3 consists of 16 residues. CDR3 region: CASSQPGTGSYNEQFF. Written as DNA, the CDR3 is TGTGCCAGCAGCCAACCCGGGACGGGATCCTACAATGAGCAGTTCTTC.

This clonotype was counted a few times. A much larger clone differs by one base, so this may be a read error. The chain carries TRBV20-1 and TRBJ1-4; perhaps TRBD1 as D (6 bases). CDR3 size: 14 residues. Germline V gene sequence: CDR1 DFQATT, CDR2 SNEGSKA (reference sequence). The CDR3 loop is CSARVNRETEKRFF. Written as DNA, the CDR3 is TGCAGTGCTAGAGTCAACAGGGAAACCGAAAAACGGTTTTTT.

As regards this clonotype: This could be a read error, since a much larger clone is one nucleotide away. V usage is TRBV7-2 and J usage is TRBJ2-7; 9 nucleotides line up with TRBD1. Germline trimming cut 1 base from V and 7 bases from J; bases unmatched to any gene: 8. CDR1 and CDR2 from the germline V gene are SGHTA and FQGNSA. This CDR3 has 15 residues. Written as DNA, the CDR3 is TGTGCCAGCAGCTTAGATACCACAGGGGGCCGTGAGCAGTACTTC. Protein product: CASSLDTTGGREQYF.

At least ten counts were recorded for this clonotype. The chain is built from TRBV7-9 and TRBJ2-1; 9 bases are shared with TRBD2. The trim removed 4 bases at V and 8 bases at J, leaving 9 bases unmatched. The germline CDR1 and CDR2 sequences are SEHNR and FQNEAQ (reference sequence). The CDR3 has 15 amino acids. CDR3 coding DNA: TGTGCCAGCAGCTCCGGGACTAGCCCCACACATGAGCAGTTCTTC. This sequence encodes CASSSGTSPTHEQFF.

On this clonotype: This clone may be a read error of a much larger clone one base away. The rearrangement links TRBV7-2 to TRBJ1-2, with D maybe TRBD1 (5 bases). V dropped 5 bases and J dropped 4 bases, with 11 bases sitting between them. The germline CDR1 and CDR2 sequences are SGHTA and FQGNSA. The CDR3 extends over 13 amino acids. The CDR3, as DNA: TGTGCCAGCAGCCGTGCCGGGGGCTATGGCTACACCTTC. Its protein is CASSRAGGYGYTF.

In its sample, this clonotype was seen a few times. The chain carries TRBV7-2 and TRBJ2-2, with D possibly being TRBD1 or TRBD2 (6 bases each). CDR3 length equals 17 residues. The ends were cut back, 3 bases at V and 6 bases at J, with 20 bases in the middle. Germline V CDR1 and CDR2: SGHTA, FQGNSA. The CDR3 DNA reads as TGTGCCAGCAGCTTCGGCCGGTCGGGGGCCAAGGCCGGGGAGCTGTTTTTT. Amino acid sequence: CASSFGRSGAKAGELFF.

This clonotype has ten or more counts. CDR3 sequence: CASRTVFTDTQYF. The CDR3, as DNA: TGTGCCAGCAGGACAGTTTTCACAGATACGCAGTATTTT. This chain uses TRBV2 with TRBJ2-3; D is possibly TRBD1 (5 bases). This CDR3 contains 13 residues. The germline V gene has CDR1 SNHLY and CDR2 FYNNEI. V lost 6 bases and J lost 2, with 9 bases in between.

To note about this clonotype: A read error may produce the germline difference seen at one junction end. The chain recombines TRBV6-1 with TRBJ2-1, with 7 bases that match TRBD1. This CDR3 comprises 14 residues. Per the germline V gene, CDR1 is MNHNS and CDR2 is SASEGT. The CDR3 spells CAGSRDRAYNEQFF. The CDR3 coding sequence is TGTGCCGGCAGTCGCGACAGGGCCTACAATGAGCAGTTCTTC.